The source of this T cell receptor (beta chain) is a study of blood T cell repertoires in COVID-19. Study as a whole: From the United States, Italy and Spain came samples of acute and convalescent COVID-19. Nucleic acid was either cDNA or gDNA, and it came from T cells, B-cell-depleted T cells, or PBMCs.

Cohort 3 recovered donors had two negative PCRs, clearance, or symptom resolution. TCRdb's copy holds only in-frame clones and misses some; the assay was immunoSEQ multiplex PCR. The table lists 360,000 or so clones, roughly four fifths of them singletons. This clonotype was obtained from a woman in her 50s who had recovered from COVID-19. The sequenced material came from PBMCs or T cells enriched from blood (not recorded which).

The CDR3 DNA sequence: TGTGCCAGCTCACCACTTCATGACAGTCGAACCGGGGAGCTGTTTTTT. Translated, it gives CASSPLHDSRTGELFF. V is TRBV18 and J is TRBJ2-2; D possibly corresponds to TRBD1 (5 bases). Germline V gives CDR1 KGHSH, CDR2 LQKENI. Trimming removed 1 base at V and 5 bases at J, with 14 bases between. The CDR3 contains 16 residues.